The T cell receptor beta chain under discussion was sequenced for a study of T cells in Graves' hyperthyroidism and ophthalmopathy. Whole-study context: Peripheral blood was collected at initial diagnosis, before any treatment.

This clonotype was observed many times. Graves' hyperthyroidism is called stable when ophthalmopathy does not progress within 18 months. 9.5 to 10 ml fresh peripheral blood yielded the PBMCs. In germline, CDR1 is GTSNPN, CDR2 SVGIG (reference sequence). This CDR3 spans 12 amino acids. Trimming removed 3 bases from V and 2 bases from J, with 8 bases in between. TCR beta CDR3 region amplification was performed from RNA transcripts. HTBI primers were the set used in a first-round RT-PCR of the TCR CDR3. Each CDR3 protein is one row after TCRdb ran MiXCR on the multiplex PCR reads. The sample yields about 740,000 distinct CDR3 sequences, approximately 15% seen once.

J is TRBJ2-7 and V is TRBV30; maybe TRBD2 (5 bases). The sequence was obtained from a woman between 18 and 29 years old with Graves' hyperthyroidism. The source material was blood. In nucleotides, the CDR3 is TGTGCCTGGAGAATGAGGGCCTACGAGCAGTACTTC. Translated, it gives CAWRMRAYEQYF.